Given below is one T cell receptor (beta chain) in context. The entry originates in a study of blood T cell repertoires in COVID-19. In the study overall: The United States, Italy and Spain were the sources of the acute and convalescent COVID-19 samples.

Profiling relied on immunoSEQ multiplex PCR, and the TCRdb table lists in-frame clones only, not all of them. The sample yields about 260,000 clones, roughly 87% seen once. V was pared by 0 bases and J by 9 bases, with 9 bases between. Germline V CDR1 and CDR2: MNHEY, SMNVEV (reference sequence). This CDR3 spans 14 amino acids. This TCR derives from a human donor in a cohort sampled during active COVID-19. The J gene is TRBJ1-6, the V gene TRBV27; D remains unclear. The specimen was peripheral blood. CDR3 nucleotide sequence: TGTGCCAGCAGTTTATCAGGAGGGAGTTCACCCCTCCACTTT. It yields the protein CASSLSGGSSPLHF.